This T cell receptor beta chain was profiled in a study of beta chain features in type 1 diabetes. Study conclusions and caveats: More deletions and fewer insertions at VDJ junctions were seen in type 1 diabetes patients. PCR might favor shorter templates, but any such skew would affect patients and controls equally. Among all four CD4+ subsets, Type 1 diabetes patients had TCRB CDR3s that were moderately but significantly shorter.

Germline lookup yields CDR1 KGHSH and CDR2 LQKENI. This CDR3 is 13 amino acids long. Trimming removed 2 bases at V and 6 bases at J, with 8 bases between. Staining for CD45RO/CCR7/CD25/CD127/CD95/CD27 allowed sorting of CD4+ naive, central memory, regulatory and stem cell-like memory cells. As for this clone: Its antigen is unknown. Distinct nucleotide sequences in the sample also encode this CDR3.

Of the isolated RNA, all was reverse transcribed, and so the sequenced material was expressed TCRB transcripts. Measured with immunoSEQ multiplex PCR; TCRdb has only the in-frame clones, and not every one. Among about 280,000 clones listed, over 12% were seen once. The rearrangement uses TRBV18 and TRBJ1-5; D is unclear. Material for sequencing was naive CD4+ T cells from blood. The clonotype was recovered from a man aged 18-30 years with type 1 diabetes. Here the CDR3 reads CASSPGSGQPQHF. The CDR3 coding sequence is TGTGCCAGCTCACCAGGGTCGGGTCAGCCCCAGCATTTT. Filled out from reference TRBV18 and TRBJ1-5, the complete variable domain reads NAGVMQNPRHLVRRRGQEARLRCSPMKGHSHVYWYRQLPEEGLKFMVYLQKENIIDESGMPKERFSAEFPKEGPSILRIQQVVRGDSAAYFCASSPGSGQPQHFGDGTRLSIL.